One and the same sample provided the 12 T cell receptor beta chains below, sequenced in a study of T cells in Graves' hyperthyroidism and ophthalmopathy. TCR beta CDR3 regions were amplified from RNA. In the first-round RT-PCR of the TCR CDR3, the HTBI primer set was used. TCRdb reanalysed the multiplex PCR reads using MiXCR and keeps one entry per CDR3 protein. The table records approximately 380,000 distinct CDR3 sequences, 18% of them present only once. Sequenced input: blood. The receptors originated from a young man with Graves' ophthalmopathy.

This clonotype was counted many times. The CDR3 DNA is TGTGCCAGCAGTGAATCTAGCGGGGGGCCCCTCTCGAACACCGGGGAGCTGTTTTTT. Protein sequence: CASSESSGGPLSNTGELFF. The chain employs TRBV2 and TRBJ2-2; 11 bases agree with TRBD2. Unmatched junction bases numbered 8, after V lost 2 bases and J lost 0 bases. Germline loops: CDR1 SNHLY, CDR2 FYNNEI. The CDR3 length is 19 residues.

This clonotype was detected a few times. V and J are TRBV20-1 and TRBJ1-6; D is unresolved. Germline V gives CDR1 DFQATT, CDR2 SNEGSKA (reference sequence). V was cut by 1 base and J by 2 bases, with 12 bases left in between. This CDR3 has 16 amino acids. The CDR3 nucleotides read TGCAGTGCTAGAGGGAACCATGACCCCTATAATTCACCCCTCCACTTT. Protein product: CSARGNHDPYNSPLHF.

This clonotype was counted a few times. The chain joins TRBV29-1 to TRBJ1-2; tentatively, D is TRBD1 (6 bases). V was shortened by 4 bases and J by 8 bases, with 14 bases between the two germline ends. This CDR3 is built from 12 residues. Germline CDR1 reads SQVTM; CDR2 reads ANQGSEA. The CDR3 DNA follows: TGCAGCGTTGTTGACAGGTTCCAAGGCTACACCTTC. Amino acids: CSVVDRFQGYTF.

This clonotype was recorded a few times. V gene TRBV20-1 combines with J gene TRBJ2-7; D not certain. The CDR3 has 12 residues. CDR1 DFQATT and CDR2 SNEGSKA come from the germline V gene (reference sequence). The V gene lost 3 bases and the J gene lost 0 bases, with 6 bases spanning the gap. The DNA for the CDR3 is TGCAGTGCTAGGACGAGCTCCTACGAGCAGTACTTC. Translation gives CSARTSSYEQYF.

Many counts were recorded for this clonotype. This sequence joins TRBV7-9 and TRBJ2-7, with 10 bases fitting TRBD1. The germline V gene encodes CDR1 SEHNR and CDR2 FQNEAQ (reference sequence). There are 16 residues in the CDR3. Trimming cost V 4 bases and J 3 bases; bases outside gene matches: 9. CDR3 sequence (DNA): TGTGCCAGCAGCTCCACCTCCGGGACAGGGGACTACGAGCAGTACTTC. Protein product: CASSSTSGTGDYEQYF.

The chain carries TRBV13 and TRBJ2-1, with D possibly being TRBD1 or TRBD2 (6 bases each). The length of the CDR3 is 16 residues. CDR1 PRHDT and CDR2 FYEKMQ come from the germline V gene (reference sequence). V was clipped by 4 bases and J by 4 bases, with 17 bases between them. DNA of the CDR3: TGTGCCAGCAGCTCAGAACGGGGGCCGGGGTACAATGAGCAGTTCTTC. It codes for CASSSERGPGYNEQFF. Full variable domain (outside the CDR3, taken from reference TRBV13 and TRBJ2-1): AAGVIQSPRHLIKEKRETATLKCYPIPRHDTVYWYQQGPGQDPQFLISFYEKMQSDKGSIPDRFSAQQFSDYHSELNMSSLELGDSALYFCASSSERGPGYNEQFFGPGTRLTVL.

The chain combines TRBV7-3 with TRBJ2-3; 16 bases agree with TRBD2. The germline V gene has CDR1 SGHTA and CDR2 FQGTGA. V gave up 5 bases and J gave up 2 bases; unmatched junction bases: 16. CDR3 length: 21 amino acids. CDR3: CASSETGTSGGAEAYTDTQYF. In DNA form, the CDR3 reads TGTGCCAGCAGCGAAACCGGGACTAGCGGGGGGGCCGAAGCCTACACAGATACGCAGTATTTT. Filled out from reference TRBV7-3 and TRBJ2-3, the complete variable domain reads GAGVSQTPSNKVTEKGKYVELRCDPISGHTALYWYRQSLGQGPEFLIYFQGTGAADDSGLPNDRFFAVRPEGSVSTLKIQRTERGDSAVYLCASSETGTSGGAEAYTDTQYFGPGTRLTVL.

This clonotype was seen many times. V is TRBV12-3 or TRBV12-4 and J is TRBJ1-2; no definite D call. V shed 4 bases and J shed 8 bases, with 11 bases lying between them. There are 12 residues in the CDR3. CDR3 DNA: TGTGCCAGCAGTTCGCGACTTGTGGGCTACACCTTC. It encodes CASSSRLVGYTF.

This clonotype was counted only a few times. V gene TRBV12-3 or TRBV12-4 combines with J gene TRBJ2-5; D possibly corresponds to TRBD2 (6 bases). CDR3 length: 13 amino acids. The V end was cut by 8 bases, the J end by 5 bases, with 15 bases between. CDR3 residues: CASSGVIWETQYF. CDR3 DNA: TGTGCCAGCTCGGGGGTAATATGGGAGACCCAGTACTTC.

V and J are TRBV20-1 and TRBJ1-6; D ambiguous. CDR1 is DFQATT and CDR2 is SNEGSKA in the germline V gene (reference sequence). The CDR3 has 12 residues. V lost 7 bases and J 6 bases, leaving 10 bases between the germline ends. This CDR3 reads CSVGRPNSPLHF. The CDR3, as DNA: TGCAGTGTCGGCAGACCTAATTCACCCCTCCACTTT.

The gene calls are TRBV24-1 and TRBJ2-2; D might be TRBD2 (5 bases). V was clipped by 4 bases and J by 6 bases, with 14 bases between them. This CDR3 region has 15 residues. CDR1 and CDR2 (germline): KGHDR, SFDVKD. CDR3 region: CATSDPGEGAGELFF. In nucleotides, the CDR3 is TGTGCCACCAGTGACCCAGGCGAGGGTGCCGGGGAGCTGTTTTTT.

V and J are TRBV25-1 and TRBJ1-2; D is possibly TRBD1 (6 bases). CDR1 MGHDK and CDR2 SYGVNS come from the germline V gene. The V end lost 2 bases, the J end lost 4 bases, and 14 bases lay between the germline ends. The CDR3 spans 15 residues. The CDR3, as DNA: TGTGCCAGCAGTGAAATCACCACAGGGTTCTATGGCTACACCTTC. Protein product: CASSEITTGFYGYTF.